One sample yielded the 15 T cell receptor beta chains listed below, sequenced in a study of regulatory T cells in long-lasting Graves disease. The time point: persistent/refractory GD, antithyroid drugs over 5 years with positive TRAb. Scientists built the TCR library using RNA that was extracted from PBMCs. Arm-PCR with iRepertoire HTBI primers amplified the CDR3 regions for these TCR beta libraries. TCRdb recomputed calls from the multiplex PCR reads with MiXCR, one row per CDR3 protein. The sample consists of hundreds of thousands of distinct CDR3 sequences, more than 20% of them appearing once. The sample in question was peripheral blood mononuclear cells (PBMCs), obtained when the disease was refractory, from a patient treated with antithyroid drugs. Receptors originate from a female donor with Graves disease.

The chain couples TRBV20-1 to TRBJ2-7, with a possible D match to TRBD2 (5 bases). V was cut by 0 bases and J by 0 bases, with 12 bases left in between. The CDR3 sequence is 15 residues long. The germline gives CDR1 DFQATT, CDR2 SNEGSKA (reference sequence). CDR3 residues: CSARDRTGSSYEQYF. The CDR3 nucleotides read TGCAGTGCTAGAGATAGGACGGGGAGCTCCTACGAGCAGTACTTC.

This clonotype appeared many times. The chain employs TRBV20-1 and TRBJ1-2; D ambiguous. V gave up 5 bases and J gave up 5 bases, with 3 bases separating them. Germline loops: CDR1 DFQATT, CDR2 SNEGSKA (reference sequence). This CDR3 spans 9 amino acids. In DNA, the CDR3 is TGCAGTGCTGTTTATGGCTACACCTTC. The encoded protein is CSAVYGYTF.

This clonotype was recorded a few times. The V gene is TRBV5-4, the J gene TRBJ2-7; possibly TRBD1 or TRBD2 for D (5 bases each). Germline CDR1 is SGHNT and CDR2 is YYREEE (reference sequence). The CDR3 consists of 15 residues. V was clipped by 3 bases and J by 4 bases, with 17 bases between them. The CDR3 coding sequence is TGTGCCAGCAGCTCCATTAGACGGGGCCCGTACGAGCAGTACTTC. This gives the protein CASSSIRRGPYEQYF.

For this clonotype: This may be a read error, as it is one base from a much larger clone. The chain uses TRBV15 and TRBJ1-4; a possible D gene is TRBD1 (6 bases). V lost 1 base and J lost 12, with 18 bases in between. CDR3 length: 15 residues. Per germline, CDR1 LNHNV and CDR2 YYDKDF (reference sequence). CDR3 in amino acids: CATSRGGVGGEELFF. For the CDR3, the DNA is TGTGCCACCAGCAGAGGGGGGGTTGGGGGCGAAGAACTGTTTTTT.

The V gene is TRBV19, the J gene TRBJ1-1, with D hard to call. Germline CDR1 reads LNHDA; CDR2 reads SQIVND (reference sequence). CDR3 length equals 15 residues. Trimming pared 2 bases from V and 1 base from J, leaving 11 bases between. In DNA, the CDR3 is TGTGCCAGTAGTATAATGAGTTCGAGGAACACTGAAGCTTTCTTT. It is translated as CASSIMSSRNTEAFF.

The chain links TRBV12-3 or TRBV12-4 to TRBJ2-1; 11 positions agree with TRBD2. Trimming removed 5 bases from V and 10 bases from J; junction bases left unmatched: 4. CDR3 size: 13 residues. Written as DNA, the CDR3 is TGTGCCAGCAGTACTAGCGGGAGAAGGGAGCAGTTCTTC. It yields the protein CASSTSGRREQFF.

This clonotype came up many times. The chain combines TRBV7-9 with TRBJ2-7; D unclear. V lost 6 bases to trimming and J lost 5 bases, with 8 bases between them. The CDR3 sequence is 11 residues long. Germline V CDR1 and CDR2: SEHNR, FQNEAQ (reference sequence). CDR3: CASRQTNEQYF. The CDR3 DNA follows: TGTGCCAGCAGGCAGACCAACGAGCAGTACTTC.

This clonotype was counted ten times or more. This rearrangement joins TRBV19 to TRBJ2-7; 8 bases line up with TRBD1. This CDR3 is built from 13 residues. V shed 3 bases and J 4 bases; nucleotides not matched to a gene: 2. CDR1 is LNHDA, CDR2 SQIVND, per germline (reference sequence). The DNA of the CDR3 is TGTGCCAGTAGTATCGGACAGGGATACGAGCAGTACTTC. Encoded protein: CASSIGQGYEQYF.

This clonotype occurred a few times. The J gene is TRBJ1-4, the V gene TRBV6-1; possible D gene TRBD1, 6 bases. Germline CDR1 MNHNS, CDR2 SASEGT. The V and J ends lost 4 bases and 5 bases respectively, with 11 bases between them. This CDR3 is 14 amino acids long. The CDR3 is CASSVYRDNEKLFF. The CDR3 nucleotides are TGTGCCAGCAGTGTCTACAGGGACAATGAAAAACTGTTTTTT.

This clonotype was counted at least ten times. The chain combines TRBV11-2 with TRBJ1-2; TRBD1 aligns across 9 bases. The CDR3 length is 16 residues. CDR1 and CDR2 from the germline V gene are SGHAT and FQNNGV. V shed 5 bases and J 4 bases; nucleotides not matched to a gene: 11. The CDR3 nucleotides read TGTGCCAGCAGCACCATACAGGGGGCTCTCGGCTATGGCTACACCTTC. Amino acids: CASSTIQGALGYGYTF. Drawing the rest from reference TRBV11-2 and TRBJ1-2, the complete variable domain is EAGVAQSPRYKIIEKRQSVAFWCNPISGHATLYWYQQILGQGPKLLIQFQNNGVVDDSQLPKDRFSAERLKGVDSTLKIQPAKLEDSAVYLCASSTIQGALGYGYTFGSGTRLTVV.

This clonotype was picked up many times. The V call is TRBV7-2, the J call TRBJ2-7, with 8 bases that match TRBD1. Germline trimming cut 4 bases from V and 0 bases from J; bases unmatched to any gene: 5. The CDR3 is 15 amino acids. Germline V lookup: CDR1 SGHTA, CDR2 FQGNSA. The CDR3 DNA sequence: TGTGCCAGCAGCTCTTACAGGGGGAGCTCCTACGAGCAGTACTTC. Translation: CASSSYRGSSYEQYF.

This clonotype was seen many times. The rearrangement uses TRBV7-2 and TRBJ1-2; 9 bases fit TRBD1. This CDR3 comprises 15 residues. Germline V gives CDR1 SGHTA, CDR2 FQGNSA. V lost 0 bases to trimming and J lost 7 bases; unmatched junction nucleotides: 6. The CDR3 protein is CASSLAAQGAGGYTF. The CDR3 nucleotides read TGTGCCAGCAGCTTAGCGGCACAGGGGGCAGGTGGCTACACCTTC.

This clonotype was found a few times. The chain has TRBV6-1 and TRBJ1-2; 9 nucleotides align to TRBD1. This CDR3 contains 15 residues. Looked up from germline, CDR1 is MNHNS and CDR2 is SASEGT. Trimming at V came to 6 bases and at J to 4 bases, leaving 9 bases not matched to a gene. The CDR3 spells CASSRNRGQSYGYTF. Written as DNA, the CDR3 is TGTGCCAGCAGCCGGAACAGGGGGCAGAGCTATGGCTACACCTTC.

Ten or more counts support this clonotype. The rearrangement links TRBV6-1 to TRBJ1-2, with TRBD1 matching 10 bases. The ends lost 8 bases at V and 4 bases at J; junction bases unmatched: 7. Germline assignment: CDR1 MNHNS and CDR2 SASEGT. The CDR3 has 14 residues. Here the CDR3 DNA reads TGTGCCAGCGGACGACAGGGGGCTTTCTATGGCTACACCTTC. Its translation is CASGRQGAFYGYTF.

This clonotype has just a few counts. The chain employs TRBV7-6 and TRBJ2-7, with 7 bases identical to TRBD2. V trimming: 2 bases; J trimming: 3 bases; junction bases outside the gene matches: 1. CDR3 length equals 13 residues. Germline V gene lookup returns CDR1 SGHVS and CDR2 FNYEAQ. CDR3 nucleotides: TGTGCCAGCAGCTTACGGACTAGCTACGAGCAGTACTTC. Translated: CASSLRTSYEQYF.